This TCR beta chain is from a study of shared clonotypes between healthy human individuals. Original handling: Junction-only immunoSEQ sequences carried no quality scores, so filtering differed. TCRdb keeps only in-frame clones here, not all; method: immunoSEQ multiplex PCR. That table gives V, J and clone size, and the DNA gave D and trimming. The sample contains 400,000 to 600,000 clones, approximately 79% of which appear only once. Study-level points and caveats: An anticipated effect of sequencing depth on clonotype sharing among donors was recognized. There were few donors, and this limited the genetic and exposure-history diversity represented.

In the case of this clone: No antigen is known for it.

The material sequenced was PBMCs. This TCR was recovered from a woman aged 40 to 55 in good health. Some clones in this sample may be carry-over from other donors' samples.

In DNA, the CDR3 is TGTGCCACCAGCAGAGACAGGGAGTTCGCCTACGAGCAGTACTTC. Its protein product is CATSRDREFAYEQYF. The V call is TRBV15, the J call TRBJ2-7; D possibly matches TRBD1 or TRBD2 (5 bases each). The V gene lost 0 bases and the J gene lost 2 bases, with 11 bases spanning the gap. Germline CDR1 LNHNV, CDR2 YYDKDF (reference sequence). There are 15 residues in the CDR3.